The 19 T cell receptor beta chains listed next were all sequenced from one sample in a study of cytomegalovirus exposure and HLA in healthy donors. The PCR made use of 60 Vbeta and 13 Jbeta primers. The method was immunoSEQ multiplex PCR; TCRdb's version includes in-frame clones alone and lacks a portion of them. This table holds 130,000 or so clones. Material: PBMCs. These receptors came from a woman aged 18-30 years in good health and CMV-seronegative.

CDR3 in amino acids: CSVGTAKETQYF. CDR3 DNA sequence: TGCAGCGTCGGGACAGCTAAAGAGACCCAGTACTTC. The J gene is TRBJ2-5, the V gene TRBV29-1, with 7 bases fitting TRBD1. V shed 6 bases, J shed 3 bases, and the junction held 4 bases outside the gene matches. This CDR3 spans 12 amino acids. Germline loops: CDR1 SQVTM, CDR2 ANQGSEA.

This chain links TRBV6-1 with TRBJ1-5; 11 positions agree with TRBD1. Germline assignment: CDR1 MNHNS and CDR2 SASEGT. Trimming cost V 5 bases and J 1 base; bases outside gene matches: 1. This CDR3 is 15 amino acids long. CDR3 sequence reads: CASSRDRGSNQPQHF. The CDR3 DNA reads TGTGCCAGCAGTCGGGACAGGGGGAGCAATCAGCCCCAGCATTTT.

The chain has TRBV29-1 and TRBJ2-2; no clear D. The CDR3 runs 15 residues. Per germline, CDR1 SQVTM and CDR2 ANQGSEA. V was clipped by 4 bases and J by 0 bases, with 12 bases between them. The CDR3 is CSVGGGLTNTGELFF. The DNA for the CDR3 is TGCAGCGTTGGCGGCGGCCTTACGAACACCGGGGAGCTGTTTTTT.

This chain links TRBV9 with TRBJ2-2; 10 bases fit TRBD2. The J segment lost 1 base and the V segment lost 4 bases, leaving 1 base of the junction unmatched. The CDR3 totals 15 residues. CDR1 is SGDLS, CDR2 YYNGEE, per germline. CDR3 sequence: CASSPSGGNTGELFF. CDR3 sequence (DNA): TGTGCCAGCAGCCCTAGCGGGGGGAACACCGGGGAGCTGTTTTTT.

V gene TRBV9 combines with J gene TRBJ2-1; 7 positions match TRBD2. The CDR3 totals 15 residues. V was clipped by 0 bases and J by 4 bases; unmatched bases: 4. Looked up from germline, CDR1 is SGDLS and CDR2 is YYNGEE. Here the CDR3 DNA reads TGTGCCAGCAGCGTAGGCGGGAGTGAATACAATGAGCAGTTCTTC. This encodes CASSVGGSEYNEQFF.

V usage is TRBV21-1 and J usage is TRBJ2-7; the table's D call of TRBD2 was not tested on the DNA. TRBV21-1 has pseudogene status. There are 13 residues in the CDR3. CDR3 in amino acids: CEKGTSGPYEQYV. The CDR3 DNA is TGTGAAAAAGGGACTAGCGGACCCTACGAGCAGTACGTC.

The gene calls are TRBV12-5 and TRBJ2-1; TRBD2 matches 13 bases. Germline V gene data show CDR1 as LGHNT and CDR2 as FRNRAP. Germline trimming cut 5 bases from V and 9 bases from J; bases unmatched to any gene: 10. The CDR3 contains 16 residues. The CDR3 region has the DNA TGTGCTAGTGGTCCCGGGACTAGCGGGAAGGGGGGTGAGCAGTTCTTC. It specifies CASGPGTSGKGGEQFF. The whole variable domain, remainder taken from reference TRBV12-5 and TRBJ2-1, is DARVTQTPRHKVTEMGQEVTMRCQPILGHNTVFWYRQTMMQGLELLAYFRNRAPLDDSGMPKDRFSAEMPDATLATLKIQPSEPRDSAVYFCASGPGTSGKGGEQFFGPGTRLTVL.

DNA of the CDR3: TGCGCCAGCAGCCAAGAATCCAGGGCTAACTATGGCTACACCTTC. Encoded protein: CASSQESRANYGYTF. The chain has TRBV4-1 and TRBJ1-2, with D tentatively TRBD1 (5 bases). V lost 0 bases to trimming and J lost 0 bases, with 8 bases between them. The V gene's germline CDR1 is MGHRA and CDR2 YSYEKL. This CDR3 has 15 amino acids.

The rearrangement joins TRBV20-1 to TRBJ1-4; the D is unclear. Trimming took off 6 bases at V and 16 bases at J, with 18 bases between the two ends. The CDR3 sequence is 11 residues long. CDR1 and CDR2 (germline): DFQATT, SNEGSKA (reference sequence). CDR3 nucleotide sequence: TGCAGTGCCAGCCAGGAATCCCTCCCGTTTTTT. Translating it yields CSASQESLPFF.

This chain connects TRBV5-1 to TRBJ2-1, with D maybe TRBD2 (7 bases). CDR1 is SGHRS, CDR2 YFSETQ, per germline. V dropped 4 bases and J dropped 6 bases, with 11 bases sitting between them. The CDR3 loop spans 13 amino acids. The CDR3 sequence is CASSKGGGNEQFF. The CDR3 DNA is TGCGCCAGCAGCAAGGGGGGGGGCAATGAGCAGTTCTTC. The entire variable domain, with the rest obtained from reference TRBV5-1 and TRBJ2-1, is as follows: KAGVTQTPRYLIKTRGQQVTLSCSPISGHRSVSWYQQTPGQGLQFLFEYFSETQRNKGNFPGRFSGRQFSNSRSEMNVSTLELGDSALYLCASSKGGGNEQFFGPGTRLTVL.

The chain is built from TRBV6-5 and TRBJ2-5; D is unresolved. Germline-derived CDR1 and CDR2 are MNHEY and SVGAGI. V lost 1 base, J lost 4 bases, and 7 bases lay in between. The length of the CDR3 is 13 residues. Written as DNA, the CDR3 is TGTGCCAGCAGTTACTATAACGGAGAGACCCAGTACTTC. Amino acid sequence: CASSYYNGETQYF.

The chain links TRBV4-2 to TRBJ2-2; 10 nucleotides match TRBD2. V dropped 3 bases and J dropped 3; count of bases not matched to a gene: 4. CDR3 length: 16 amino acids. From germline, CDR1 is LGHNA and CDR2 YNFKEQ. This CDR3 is CASSHLGTSDTGELFF. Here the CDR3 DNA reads TGTGCCAGCAGCCATCTCGGGACTAGCGACACCGGGGAGCTGTTTTTT.

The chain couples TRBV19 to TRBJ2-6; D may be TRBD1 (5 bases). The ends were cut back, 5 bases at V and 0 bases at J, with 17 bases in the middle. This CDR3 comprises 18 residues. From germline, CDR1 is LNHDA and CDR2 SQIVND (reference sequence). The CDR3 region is CASSDRTSPLSGANVLTF. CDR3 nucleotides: TGTGCCAGTAGTGATCGGACAAGCCCCCTCTCTGGGGCCAACGTCCTGACTTTC.

This CDR3 reads CASSGKDTYYGYTF. CDR3 coding DNA: TGTGCCAGCAGTGGCAAGGACACCTACTATGGCTACACCTTC. V usage is TRBV28 and J usage is TRBJ1-2; D may be TRBD1 (5 bases). Trimming cost V 5 bases and J 3 bases, with 13 bases left between them. CDR1 and CDR2 (germline): MDHEN, SYDVKM. This CDR3 is built from 14 residues.

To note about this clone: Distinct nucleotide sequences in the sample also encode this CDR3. The CDR3 here is CASSYSQGEQYV. The CDR3 region has the DNA TGCGCCAGCAGTTACTCCCAGGGCGAGCAGTACGTC. The rearrangement links TRBV6-6 to TRBJ2-7, with D possibly being TRBD1 (5 bases). This CDR3 region has 12 residues. In germline, CDR1 is MNHNY, CDR2 SVGAGI (reference sequence).

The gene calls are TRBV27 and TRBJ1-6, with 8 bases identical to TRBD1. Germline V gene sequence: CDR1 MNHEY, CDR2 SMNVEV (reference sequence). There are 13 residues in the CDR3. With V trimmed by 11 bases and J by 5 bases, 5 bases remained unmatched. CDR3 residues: CAARTGNNSPLHF. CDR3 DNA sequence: TGTGCCGCCCGGACAGGGAATAATTCACCCCTCCACTTT.

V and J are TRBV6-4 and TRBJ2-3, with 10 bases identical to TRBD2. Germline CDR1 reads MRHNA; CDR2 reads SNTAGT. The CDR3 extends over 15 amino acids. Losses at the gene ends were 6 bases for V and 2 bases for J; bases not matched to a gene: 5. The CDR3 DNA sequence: TGTGCCAGCAGCTCTAGCGGGGGTTCCACAGATACGCAGTATTTT. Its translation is CASSSSGGSTDTQYF.

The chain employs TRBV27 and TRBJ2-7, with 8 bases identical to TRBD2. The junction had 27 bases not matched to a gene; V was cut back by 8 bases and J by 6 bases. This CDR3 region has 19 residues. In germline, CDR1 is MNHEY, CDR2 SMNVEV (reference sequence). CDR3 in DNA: TGTGCCAGCCCTCGATTACCCCCGTACGGGCGGGAGGACCTCTTCGAGCAGTACTTC. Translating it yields CASPRLPPYGREDLFEQYF.

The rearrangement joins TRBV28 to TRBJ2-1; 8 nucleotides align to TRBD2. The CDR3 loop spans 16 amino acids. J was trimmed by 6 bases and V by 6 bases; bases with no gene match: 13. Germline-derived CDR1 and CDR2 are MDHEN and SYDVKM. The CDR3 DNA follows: TGTGCCAGCAGCCGACCCGGGACTAGTTTGAGCAATGAGCAGTTCTTC. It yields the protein CASSRPGTSLSNEQFF. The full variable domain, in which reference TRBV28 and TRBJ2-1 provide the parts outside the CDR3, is DVKVTQSSRYLVKRTGEKVFLECVQDMDHENMFWYRQDPGLGLRLIYFSYDVKMKEKGDIPEGYSVSREKKERFSLILESASTNQTSMYLCASSRPGTSLSNEQFFGPGTRLTVL.